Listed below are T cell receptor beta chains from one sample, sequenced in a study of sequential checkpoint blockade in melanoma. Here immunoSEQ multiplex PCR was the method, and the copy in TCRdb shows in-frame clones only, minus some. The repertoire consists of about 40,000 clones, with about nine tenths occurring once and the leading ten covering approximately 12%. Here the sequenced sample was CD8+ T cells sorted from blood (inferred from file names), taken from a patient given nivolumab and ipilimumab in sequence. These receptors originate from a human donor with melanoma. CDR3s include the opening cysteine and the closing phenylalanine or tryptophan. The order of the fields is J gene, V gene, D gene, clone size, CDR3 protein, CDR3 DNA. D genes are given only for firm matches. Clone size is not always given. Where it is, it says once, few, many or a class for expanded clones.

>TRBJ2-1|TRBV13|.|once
CASSLAGATNEQFF
TGTGCCAGCAGCTTAGCGGGAGCTACAAATGAGCAGTTCTTC
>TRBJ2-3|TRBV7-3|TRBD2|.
CASSYGTSGTDTQYF
TGTGCCAGCAGCTATGGGACTAGCGGCACAGATACGCAGTATTTT
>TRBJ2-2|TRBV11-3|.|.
CASSLLWTDIFGELFF
TGTGCCAGCAGCTTATTGTGGACTGATATTTTCGGGGAGCTGTTTTTT
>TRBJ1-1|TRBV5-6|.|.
CASSRTAEYMNTEAFF
TGTGCCAGCAGCCGGACAGCTGAATATATGAACACTGAAGCTTTCTTT
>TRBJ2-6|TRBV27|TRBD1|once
CASSLSGRGLSSGANVLTF
TGTGCCAGCAGTTTATCCGGCAGGGGGCTATCCTCTGGGGCCAACGTCCTGACTTTC
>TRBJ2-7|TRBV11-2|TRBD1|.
CASSLLGTGAYEQYF
TGTGCCAGCAGCTTACTAGGGACAGGGGCCTACGAGCAGTACTTC
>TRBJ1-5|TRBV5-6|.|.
CASSWGRGSNQPQHF
TGTGCCAGCAGCTGGGGCAGGGGAAGCAATCAGCCCCAGCATTTT
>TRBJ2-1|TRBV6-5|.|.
CASSYFRTVTYNEQFF
TGTGCCAGCAGTTACTTTAGGACAGTCACCTACAATGAGCAGTTCTTC
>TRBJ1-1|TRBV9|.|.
CASSTTVNTEAFF
TGTGCCAGCAGCACGACAGTGAACACTGAAGCTTTCTTT
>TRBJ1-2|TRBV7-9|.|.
CASSPGLTINYGYTF
TGTGCCAGCAGCCCGGGACTTACAATAAACTATGGCTACACCTTC
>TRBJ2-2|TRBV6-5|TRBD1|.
CASRDRVKAGELFF
TGTGCCAGCAGGGACAGGGTAAAGGCCGGGGAGCTGTTTTTT
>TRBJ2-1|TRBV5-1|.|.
CASSLAGDEQFF
TGCGCCAGCAGCTTGGCGGGGGATGAGCAGTTCTTC
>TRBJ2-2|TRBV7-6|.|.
CASSPYIGGTGELFF
TGTGCCAGCAGCCCGTACATCGGCGGGACCGGGGAGCTGTTTTTT
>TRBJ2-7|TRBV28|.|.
CASSSPTGHTYEQYF
TGTGCCAGCAGTTCCCCGACAGGACACACCTACGAGCAGTACTTC
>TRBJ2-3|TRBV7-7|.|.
CASSLTGEADTQYF
TGTGCTAGCAGCCTTACAGGGGAGGCAGATACGCAGTATTTT
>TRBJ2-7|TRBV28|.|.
CASTREDSLTYEQYF
TGTGCCAGCACTCGGGAGGACAGCCTGACCTACGAGCAGTACTTC
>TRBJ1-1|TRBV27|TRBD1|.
CASSLSTGGTEAFF
TGTGCCAGCAGTTTATCGACAGGGGGAACTGAAGCTTTCTTT
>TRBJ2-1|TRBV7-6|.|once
CASSPLWQARSEQFF
TGTGCCAGCAGCCCCCTTTGGCAGGCCCGAAGTGAGCAGTTCTTC
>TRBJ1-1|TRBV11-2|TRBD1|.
CASSPRTGFGEAFF
TGTGCCAGCAGCCCGAGGACAGGATTTGGTGAAGCTTTCTTT
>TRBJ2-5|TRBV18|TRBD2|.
CASSPLPSGRIETQYF
TGTGCCAGCTCACCTCTCCCGAGCGGGAGGATAGAGACCCAGTACTTC
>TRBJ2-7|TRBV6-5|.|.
CASSYTRGPLPEQYF
TGTGCCAGCAGTTACACCAGAGGTCCACTACCCGAGCAGTACTTC
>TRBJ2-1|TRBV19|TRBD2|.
CASSMLAGDRYNEQFF
TGTGCCAGTAGTATGCTAGCGGGAGACCGGTACAATGAGCAGTTCTTC
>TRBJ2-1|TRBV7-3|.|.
CASSLSLVSYNEQFF
TGTGCCAGCAGCTTAAGCCTAGTCTCCTACAATGAGCAGTTCTTC
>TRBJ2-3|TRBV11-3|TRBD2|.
CASSFLSGSTDTQYF
TGTGCCAGCAGCTTTTTAAGCGGGAGTACAGATACGCAGTATTTT
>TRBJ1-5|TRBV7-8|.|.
CASSLPTGLGNQPQHF
TGTGCCAGCAGCTTACCTACAGGGTTGGGAAATCAGCCCCAGCATTTT
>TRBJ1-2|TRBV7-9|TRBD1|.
CASSFGTGGVYTF
TGTGCCAGCAGCTTTGGGACAGGGGGTGTCTACACCTTC
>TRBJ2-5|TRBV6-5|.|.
CASSYSISEETQYF
TGTGCCAGCAGTTACTCGATCTCAGAAGAGACCCAGTACTTC
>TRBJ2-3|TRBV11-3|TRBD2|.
CASSPGTSGSAGGTDTQYF
TGTGCCAGCAGCCCAGGGACTAGCGGGAGCGCCGGGGGCACAGATACGCAGTATTTT
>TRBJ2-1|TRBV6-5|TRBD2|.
CASKSSGSHEQFF
TGTGCCAGCAAGAGTAGCGGGAGTCATGAGCAGTTCTTC
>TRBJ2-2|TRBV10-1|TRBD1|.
CASSRDSANTGELFF
TGCGCCAGCAGTCGGGACAGCGCAAACACCGGGGAGCTGTTTTTT
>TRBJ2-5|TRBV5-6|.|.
CASSLAQAQETQYF
TGTGCCAGCAGCTTGGCTCAGGCCCAAGAGACCCAGTACTTC
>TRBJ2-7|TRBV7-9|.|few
CASSPLSYEQYF
TGTGCCAGCAGCCCCCTCTCCTACGAGCAGTACTTC
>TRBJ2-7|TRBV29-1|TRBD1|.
CSVELDRDYEQYF
TGCAGCGTTGAACTGGACAGGGACTACGAGCAGTACTTC
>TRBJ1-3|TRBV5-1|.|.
CASSLELSLTAVNTIYF
TGCGCCAGCAGCTTGGAGCTCTCACTAACAGCGGTAAACACCATATATTTT
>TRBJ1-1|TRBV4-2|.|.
CASSQFRGGGTEAFF
TGTGCCAGCAGCCAATTTCGGGGGGGTGGCACTGAAGCTTTCTTT
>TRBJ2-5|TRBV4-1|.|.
CASSQDRAAGETQYF
TGCGCCAGCAGCCAAGATAGAGCGGCGGGAGAGACCCAGTACTTC
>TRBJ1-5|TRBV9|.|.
CASSVDNGQPQHF
TGTGCCAGCAGCGTAGATAACGGTCAGCCCCAGCATTTT
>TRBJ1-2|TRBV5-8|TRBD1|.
CASSGWDRANYGYTF
TGTGCCAGCAGCGGTTGGGACAGGGCGAACTATGGCTACACCTTC
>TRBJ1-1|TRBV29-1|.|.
CSVPQGRTEAFF
TGCAGCGTTCCCCAGGGTAGGACTGAAGCTTTCTTT
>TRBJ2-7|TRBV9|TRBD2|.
CASSVLAGGPYYEQYF
TGTGCCAGCAGCGTTTTAGCGGGAGGGCCATACTACGAGCAGTACTTC
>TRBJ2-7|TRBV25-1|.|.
CASSERVYEQYF
TGTGCCAGCAGTGAACGGGTCTACGAGCAGTACTTC
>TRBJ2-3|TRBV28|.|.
CASTPRVADTQYF
TGTGCCAGCACCCCTCGGGTCGCAGATACGCAGTATTTT
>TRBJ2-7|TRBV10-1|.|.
CASSEFSSYEQYF
TGCGCCAGCAGTGAGTTCAGCTCCTACGAGCAGTACTTC
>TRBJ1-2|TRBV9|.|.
CASSEGGNYGYTF
TGTGCCAGCAGTGAGGGAGGGAACTATGGCTACACCTTC
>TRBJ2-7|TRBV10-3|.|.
CAIRGDAYEQYF
TGTGCCATCAGAGGAGATGCCTACGAGCAGTACTTC
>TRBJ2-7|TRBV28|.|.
CASRPTGSYEQYF
TGTGCCAGCAGGCCGACGGGCTCCTACGAGCAGTACTTC